The text below deals with one T cell receptor beta chain. Three rounds of nested PCR, following a modified ARM-PCR protocol, produced the TCRbeta library. A single record per CDR3 protein comes from TCRdb applying MiXCR to the multiplex PCR reads. The sample has fewer than 100,000 distinct CDR3 sequences; 65% to 85% are singletons. The sample originates from a study of tumor and adjacent non-tumor tissue in lung cancer. Study-wide background: The patients, 10 or so men and roughly 5 women, were about 30 to 85 with stage I to III disease.

This sample's RNA came from whole unsorted tissue. This non-tumor lung sample came from over 3 cm beyond the tumor edge. The germline gives CDR1 SGHAT, CDR2 FQNNGV. V was pared by 6 bases and J by 11 bases, with 18 bases of the junction left unmatched. The CDR3 extends over 18 amino acids. The clonotype was recovered from a man between 60 and 75 years old with non-small cell lung cancer. Material: distant non-tumor lung tissue. The rearrangement uses TRBV11-2 and TRBJ2-6; 11 bases line up with TRBD2. The CDR3 protein is CASSPTSGGATRDYVLTF. In DNA form, the CDR3 reads TGTGCCAGCAGTCCAACTAGCGGGGGAGCCACTAGGGACTACGTCCTGACTTTC.